The rows below give T cell receptor beta chains drawn from one sample of a study of vaccination effects on CD4 cells after COVID-19. The antigens these receptors bind are not known. Clones were read by immunoSEQ multiplex PCR, and TCRdb kept only the in-frame ones, dropping some. The data contain tens of thousands of clones, roughly 65% of them singletons. The sample here was CD4+ T cells from PBMCs cultured without peptide, taken before COVID-19 vaccination. These receptors all come from a human donor who received a COVID-19 vaccine. The CDR3 runs from the conserved cysteine through the conserved F or W. Each record gives: V gene, J gene, clone size, D gene, CDR3 DNA, CDR3 protein. D genes are given only for firm matches. Clone size is not always given. Where it is, it says once, few, many or a class for expanded clones.

V: TRBV15
J: TRBJ1-2
size: NA
D: NA
DNA: TGTGCCACCAGCAGATTAGGAAACCCTTCGGGCTATGGCTACACCTTC
CDR3: CATSRLGNPSGYGYTF

V: TRBV11-2
J: TRBJ1-3
size: NA
D: NA
DNA: TGTGCCAGCACCACCTCTTCCGCTGGAAACACCATATATTTT
CDR3: CASTTSSAGNTIYF

V: TRBV30
J: TRBJ2-5
size: NA
D: TRBD2
DNA: TGTGCCGTGACTAGCGGGGCAGAGACCCAGTACTTC
CDR3: CAVTSGAETQYF

V: TRBV5-1
J: TRBJ2-1
size: few
D: NA
DNA: TGCGCCAGCAGCCAGCTACAGGGTAGTGAGCAGTTCTTC
CDR3: CASSQLQGSEQFF

V: TRBV27
J: TRBJ1-1
size: NA
D: NA
DNA: TGTGCCAGCAGTTGGTCACGTCTGACTGAAGCTTTCTTT
CDR3: CASSWSRLTEAFF

V: TRBV5-1
J: TRBJ2-2
size: NA
D: NA
DNA: TGCGCCAGCAGCCCCGGGACTCCGAACACCGGGGAGCTGTTTTTT
CDR3: CASSPGTPNTGELFF

V: TRBV7-2
J: TRBJ2-4
size: once
D: TRBD1
DNA: TGTGCCAGCAGACACCAGGGGGCGACCAAAAACATTCAGTACTTC
CDR3: CASRHQGATKNIQYF

V: TRBV29-1
J: TRBJ2-7
size: few
D: NA
DNA: TGCAGCGTTGAAGGAAACGGAAATACTGGGGGTCGGCACTTC
CDR3: CSVEGNGNTGGRHF

V: TRBV5-1
J: TRBJ2-2
size: NA
D: NA
DNA: TGCGCCAGCAGCTTGGTGTGGGGCCCGAACACCGGGGAGCTGTTTTTT
CDR3: CASSLVWGPNTGELFF

V: TRBV14
J: TRBJ1-1
size: NA
D: NA
DNA: TGTGCCAGCACCCTTACCAGAGGGACTGAAGCTTTCTTT
CDR3: CASTLTRGTEAFF

V: TRBV5-4
J: TRBJ2-2
size: NA
D: NA
DNA: TGTGCCAGCAGCTTGAAGGGCGGAAACACCGGGGAGCTGTTTTTT
CDR3: CASSLKGGNTGELFF

V: TRBV6-2/TRBV6-3
J: TRBJ1-1
size: NA
D: NA
DNA: TGTGCCAGCAGTCCGCCCTACTCTGAAGCTTTCTTT
CDR3: CASSPPYSEAFF

V: TRBV6-5
J: TRBJ2-3
size: NA
D: TRBD2
DNA: TGTGCCAGCAGTTACTCGGGGACTAACTCCCTAGATACGCAGTATTTT
CDR3: CASSYSGTNSLDTQYF

V: TRBV2
J: TRBJ2-1
size: NA
D: TRBD2
DNA: TGTGCCAGCAGAACGACTAGCGGATCCTACAATGAGCAGTTCTTC
CDR3: CASRTTSGSYNEQFF

V: TRBV19
J: TRBJ1-2
size: NA
D: NA
DNA: TGTGCCAGTAGTATAGTCTTAGGCATTGGCTACACCTTC
CDR3: CASSIVLGIGYTF

V: TRBV5-1
J: TRBJ2-3
size: few
D: NA
DNA: TGCGCCAGCAGCTCCCTCCCCGGACTAGTTAAGGGGGCAGATACGCAGTATTTT
CDR3: CASSSLPGLVKGADTQYF

V: TRBV19
J: TRBJ1-6
size: few
D: NA
DNA: TGTGCCAGTAGTATAGGGACACAGGTCCCTTCACCCCTCCACTTT
CDR3: CASSIGTQVPSPLHF

V: TRBV5-1
J: TRBJ2-5
size: NA
D: NA
DNA: TGCGCCAGCAGCTTCGAAATGAGGGGGTTCCGGGAGACCCAGTACTTC
CDR3: CASSFEMRGFRETQYF

V: TRBV18
J: TRBJ1-2
size: NA
D: TRBD1
DNA: TGTGCCAGCTCACCGGACAGGGAAAGCTATGGCTACACCTTC
CDR3: CASSPDRESYGYTF

V: TRBV3-1/TRBV3-2
J: TRBJ2-2
size: few
D: NA
DNA: TGTGCCAGCAGCCAAGTATCTAGCGCCGGGGAGCTGTTTTTT
CDR3: CASSQVSSAGELFF

V: TRBV19
J: TRBJ2-3
size: NA
D: TRBD2
DNA: TGTGCCAGTAGTGAGCGGGGACTAGCGGGGACTACGGGGGATACGCAGTATTTT
CDR3: CASSERGLAGTTGDTQYF

V: TRBV7-9
J: TRBJ2-7
size: NA
D: TRBD2
DNA: TGTGCCAGCAGTCCGGGGGGGTACGAGCAGTACTTC
CDR3: CASSPGGYEQYF

V: TRBV18
J: TRBJ2-7
size: few
D: TRBD2
DNA: TGTGCCAGCTCACCGACTAGCGGGAGGGCCAGCCACGAGCAGTACTTC
CDR3: CASSPTSGRASHEQYF

V: TRBV7-9
J: TRBJ2-1
size: NA
D: NA
DNA: TGTGCCAGCAGCTTAGGAAGCGGCCCTCCCTCCTACAATGAGCAGTTCTTC
CDR3: CASSLGSGPPSYNEQFF

V: TRBV5-1
J: TRBJ2-2
size: NA
D: NA
DNA: TGCGCCAGCAGCATGACGGCGAACACCGGGGAGCTGTTTTTT
CDR3: CASSMTANTGELFF

V: TRBV5-8
J: TRBJ2-3
size: NA
D: TRBD2
DNA: TGTGCCAGCAGCTTGGGTGGAACTAGCGTAGCAGATACGCAGTATTTT
CDR3: CASSLGGTSVADTQYF

V: TRBV5-1
J: TRBJ2-7
size: NA
D: NA
DNA: TGCGCCAGCAGCTTTAGGGGGGCGAGGGACAGCGTAATCCCCTACGAGCAGTACTTC
CDR3: CASSFRGARDSVIPYEQYF

V: TRBV6-4
J: TRBJ2-1
size: NA
D: NA
DNA: TGTGCCAGCAGGGACCTTTCCTACAATGAGCAGTTCTTC
CDR3: CASRDLSYNEQFF

V: TRBV6-5
J: TRBJ1-6
size: NA
D: TRBD1
DNA: TGTGCCAGCCGACAGGGGGCGATGGATTCACCCCTCCACTTT
CDR3: CASRQGAMDSPLHF

V: TRBV18
J: TRBJ1-2
size: few
D: TRBD1
DNA: TGTGCCAGCTCACCGGGGGGGGACAGGCTTGCCTATGGCTACACCTTC
CDR3: CASSPGGDRLAYGYTF

V: TRBV27
J: TRBJ2-7
size: NA
D: TRBD1
DNA: TGTGCCAGCAGTTTACAAGGTGCCGGGACAGGGAGCTCCTACGAGCAGTACTTC
CDR3: CASSLQGAGTGSSYEQYF

V: TRBV18
J: TRBJ1-2
size: NA
D: NA
DNA: TGTGCCAGCTCACCCTCGGGGGGGGCCTACGTCGGCTACACCTTC
CDR3: CASSPSGGAYVGYTF

V: TRBV5-3
J: TRBJ1-5
size: few
D: NA
DNA: TGTGCCAGAAGCTTGCTGGATCAGCCCCAGCATTTT
CDR3: CARSLLDQPQHF

V: TRBV10-3
J: TRBJ1-6
size: NA
D: NA
DNA: TGTGCCATCGGGGACGTTGGACAGATCTATAATTCACCCCTCCACTTT
CDR3: CAIGDVGQIYNSPLHF

V: TRBV6-4
J: TRBJ2-1
size: medium-sized
D: TRBD2
DNA: TGTGCCAGCAGTGACTCAGCGGGGGGGTACAATGAGCAGTTCTTC
CDR3: CASSDSAGGYNEQFF

V: TRBV5-1
J: TRBJ2-1
size: few
D: TRBD2
DNA: TGCGCCAGCAGCCCTAGCGGGTTTTCCTACAATGAGCAGTTCTTC
CDR3: CASSPSGFSYNEQFF

V: TRBV6-5
J: TRBJ1-1
size: NA
D: NA
DNA: TGTGCCAGCAGTTACGGTGGGCTCGTGAACACTGAAGCTTTCTTT
CDR3: CASSYGGLVNTEAFF

V: TRBV6-5
J: TRBJ2-5
size: NA
D: NA
DNA: TGTGCCAGCAGGAGGTCGCAGCATCAAGAGACCCAGTACTTC
CDR3: CASRRSQHQETQYF

V: TRBV27
J: TRBJ2-2
size: few
D: NA
DNA: TGTGCCAGCAGTTTATCACGGGGTTGGGCCGGGGAGCTGTTTTTT
CDR3: CASSLSRGWAGELFF

V: TRBV5-1
J: TRBJ1-1
size: few
D: NA
DNA: TGCGCCAGCAGTCTCAGGGGCCTCATGAACACTGAAGCTTTCTTT
CDR3: CASSLRGLMNTEAFF

V: TRBV7-9
J: TRBJ2-6
size: NA
D: TRBD1
DNA: TGTGCCAGCAGCAACCGGGACAGGGGTCTTCGGGCCAACGTCCTGACTTTC
CDR3: CASSNRDRGLRANVLTF

V: TRBV5-1
J: TRBJ1-6
size: NA
D: NA
DNA: TGCGCCAGCAGCTTAGCTGGGGACGTTAATTCACCCCTCCACTTT
CDR3: CASSLAGDVNSPLHF

V: TRBV21-1
J: TRBJ2-7
size: NA
D: NA
DNA: TGTGCCAGCACGGGGAGACCTACTAGCCCCACCTCTTACGAGCAGTACTTC
CDR3: CASTGRPTSPTSYEQYF

V: TRBV2
J: TRBJ2-5
size: NA
D: NA
DNA: TGTGCCAGCATAGCCGGGACCTATATTCATCCGGAGACCCAGTACTTC
CDR3: CASIAGTYIHPETQYF

V: TRBV18
J: TRBJ2-7
size: NA
D: NA
DNA: TGTGCCAGCTCACCAGGTGAGAGCTCCTACGAGCAGTACTTC
CDR3: CASSPGESSYEQYF

V: TRBV11-1
J: TRBJ2-5
size: few
D: TRBD2
DNA: TGTGCCAGCAGCCCGGCGGGAGCGAAGCAGACCCAGTACTTC
CDR3: CASSPAGAKQTQYF

V: TRBV10-3
J: TRBJ1-2
size: NA
D: TRBD1
DNA: TGTGCCATCAAGGACAGGCCCAATAACTATGGCTACACCTTC
CDR3: CAIKDRPNNYGYTF

V: TRBV7-2
J: TRBJ2-1
size: NA
D: NA
DNA: TGTGCCAGCAGCTTAGGGGGGGGGCCCTTCAATGAGCAGTTCTTC
CDR3: CASSLGGGPFNEQFF

V: TRBV7-9
J: TRBJ1-4
size: NA
D: NA
DNA: TGTGCCAGCAGCGGAGGAAGCCTGATTAATGAAAAACTGTTTTTT
CDR3: CASSGGSLINEKLFF